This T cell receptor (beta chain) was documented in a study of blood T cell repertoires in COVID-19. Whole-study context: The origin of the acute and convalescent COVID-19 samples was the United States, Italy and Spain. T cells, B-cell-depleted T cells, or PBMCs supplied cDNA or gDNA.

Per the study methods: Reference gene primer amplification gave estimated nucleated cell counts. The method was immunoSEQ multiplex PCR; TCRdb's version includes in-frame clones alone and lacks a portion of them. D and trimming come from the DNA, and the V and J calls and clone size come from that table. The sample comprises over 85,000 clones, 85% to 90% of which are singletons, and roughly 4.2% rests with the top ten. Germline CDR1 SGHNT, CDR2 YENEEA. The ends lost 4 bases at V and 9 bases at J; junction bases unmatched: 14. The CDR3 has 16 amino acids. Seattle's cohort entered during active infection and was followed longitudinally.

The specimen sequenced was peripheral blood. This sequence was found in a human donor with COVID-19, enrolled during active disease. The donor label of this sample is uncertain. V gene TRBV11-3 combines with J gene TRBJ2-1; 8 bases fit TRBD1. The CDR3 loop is CASSSSTGGQYGEQFF. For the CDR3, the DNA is TGTGCCAGCAGCTCTTCAACAGGGGGGCAGTACGGTGAGCAGTTCTTC.